The present T cell receptor beta chain was sequenced within a study of CD8+ T cells in alopecia areata. Following extraction, RNA underwent reverse transcription to cDNA, which served as the sequencing template. Data came from immunoSEQ multiplex PCR; TCRdb stores just in-frame clones and leaves some out. Counted here are some 170,000 clones, around 71% occurring once; the ten biggest clones make up approximately 10%. Trimming at V came to 1 base and at J to 7 bases, leaving 7 bases not matched to a gene. Germline values: CDR1 SGHDT, CDR2 YYEEEE. There are 15 residues in the CDR3. The sequences come from CD8+ T cells sorted from blood, collected at week 0. This TCR derives from a human donor with alopecia areata. The chain carries TRBV5-6 and TRBJ2-3; 9 nucleotides match TRBD2. CDR3: CASSLWLAGVNTQYF. The CDR3 region has the DNA TGTGCCAGCAGCTTGTGGTTAGCGGGGGTAAATACGCAGTATTTT.